A single sample gave rise to the 9 T cell receptor beta chains below, sequenced in a study of T cells in Graves' hyperthyroidism and ophthalmopathy. The investigators amplified TCR beta CDR3 regions from RNA transcripts. TCR CDR3 regions were first amplified by RT-PCR with HTBI primers. MiXCR, applied by TCRdb to the multiplex PCR reads, yields one record per CDR3 protein. This table holds 490,000 or so distinct CDR3 sequences, approximately 22% found once. The sequenced sample consisted of blood. These receptors were collected from a woman in her seventies with Graves' ophthalmopathy.

The chain recombines TRBV30 with TRBJ2-7; maybe TRBD2 (6 bases). The CDR3 loop spans 13 amino acids. V lost 2 bases, J lost 6 bases, and 14 bases lay in between. Germline V lookup: CDR1 GTSNPN, CDR2 SVGIG (reference sequence). CDR3 region: CAWSPRRGGEQYF. The CDR3 coding sequence is TGTGCCTGGAGTCCCCGGAGGGGCGGCGAGCAGTACTTC.

This clonotype was recorded many times. The chain carries TRBV20-1 and TRBJ1-1; the D gene is possibly TRBD1 (6 bases). Germline V gene sequence: CDR1 DFQATT, CDR2 SNEGSKA (reference sequence). The CDR3 contains 16 residues. Trimming removed 0 bases at V and 3 bases at J, with 17 bases between. CDR3 sequence reads: CSARDIKAGGYTEAFF. The CDR3 bases are TGCAGTGCTAGAGATATAAAAGCGGGGGGCTACACTGAAGCTTTCTTT.

The chain links TRBV12-3 or TRBV12-4 to TRBJ1-4; 9 bases match TRBD1. The trim removed 6 bases at V and 10 bases at J, leaving 9 bases unmatched. This CDR3 has 14 residues. CDR3 protein: CASRRQGGRGKLFF. The CDR3 region has the DNA TGTGCCAGCAGACGACAGGGGGGGCGGGGAAAACTGTTTTTT.

This chain joins TRBV3-1 and TRBJ2-1; TRBD2 matches 7 bases. J was trimmed by 2 bases and V by 3 bases; bases with no gene match: 1. Germline assignment: CDR1 LGHDT and CDR2 YNNKEL (reference sequence). The CDR3 covers 14 residues. Here the CDR3 DNA reads TGTGCCAGCAGCCATCGGGGGGCCTACAATGAGCAGTTCTTC. Protein: CASSHRGAYNEQFF.

This clonotype was recorded a few times. This chain joins TRBV12-3 or TRBV12-4 and TRBJ1-1; perhaps TRBD1 as D (5 bases). This CDR3 is built from 13 residues. The V end was cut by 3 bases, the J end by 5 bases, with 10 bases between. CDR3 DNA: TGTGCCAGCAGTTTCATGGGGCCTACTGAAGCTTTCTTT. It encodes CASSFMGPTEAFF.

The chain employs TRBV7-9 and TRBJ1-4, with TRBD1 identical over 8 bases. Unmatched junction bases numbered 21, after V lost 7 bases and J lost 8 bases. The CDR3 totals 18 residues. Germline lookup yields CDR1 SEHNR and CDR2 FQNEAQ (reference sequence). CDR3: CASNSRGEDREEGEKLFF. The CDR3 DNA reads TGTGCCAGCAACTCCAGGGGAGAGGACAGGGAGGAAGGGGAAAAACTGTTTTTT.

This clonotype was seen a few times. This rearrangement joins TRBV18 to TRBJ1-1; a possible D gene is TRBD1 (5 bases). The germline V gene has CDR1 KGHSH and CDR2 LQKENI. This CDR3 spans 15 amino acids. V lost 0 bases, J lost 1 base, and 9 bases lay in between. The CDR3 DNA reads TGTGCCAGCTCACCACCGATGGGGCAGAACACTGAAGCTTTCTTT. It yields the protein CASSPPMGQNTEAFF.

This clonotype was seen more than once but under ten times. The CDR3 DNA follows: TGCAGTGTTCAGGGATGGGGGGCTGGTTTGAACACTGAAGCTTTCTTT. This gives the protein CSVQGWGAGLNTEAFF. V gene TRBV20-1 combines with J gene TRBJ1-1, with a possible D match to TRBD1 (6 bases). Germline-derived CDR1 and CDR2 are DFQATT and SNEGSKA (reference sequence). V was clipped by 7 bases and J by 0 bases, with 21 bases between them. The CDR3 totals 16 residues.

The table lists this clonotype with a few counts. The chain carries TRBV30 and TRBJ1-2, with a possible D match to TRBD1 (6 bases). V dropped 1 base and J dropped 4 bases, with 16 bases sitting between them. Per germline, CDR1 GTSNPN and CDR2 SVGIG (reference sequence). The CDR3 extends over 15 amino acids. CDR3 sequence (DNA): TGTGCCTGGAGTGGGGACGAGGGACACATCTATGGCTACACCTTC. This encodes CAWSGDEGHIYGYTF.